The clone carrying this T cell receptor (beta chain) was picked up a small number of times. Its antigen is unidentified. These data originate in a study of post-analysis software for immune sequencing data. Study results and limitations: Versus controls, multiple sclerosis patients showed significantly lower diversity (normalized Chao1). In patients, TRBV5-6, TRBV5-1 and TRBV20-1 belonged to four or five TRBV segments found more frequently than in controls. F measure showed strong co-clustering of same-batch samples.

cDNA libraries for TCR beta contained unique molecular identifiers. Input of about 0.9 to 10 million T cells yielded roughly 530,000 cDNA molecules. MiXCR was run by TCRdb on the PCR reads, yielding one entry per CDR3 protein. Altogether about 620,000 distinct CDR3 sequences are present, roughly 47% being singletons, with the ten largest covering about 1.8%. This CDR3 contains 14 residues. The V end was cut by 7 bases, the J end by 2 bases, with 12 bases between. This receptor was taken from a girl aged 10 to 17 with multiple sclerosis. Material: blood. The chain couples TRBV12-3 or TRBV12-4 to TRBJ2-1; D may be TRBD1 (6 bases). In nucleotides, the CDR3 is TGTGCCAGCACCAAGGACAGAACCTACAATGAGCAGTTCTTC. Translated, it gives CASTKDRTYNEQFF.